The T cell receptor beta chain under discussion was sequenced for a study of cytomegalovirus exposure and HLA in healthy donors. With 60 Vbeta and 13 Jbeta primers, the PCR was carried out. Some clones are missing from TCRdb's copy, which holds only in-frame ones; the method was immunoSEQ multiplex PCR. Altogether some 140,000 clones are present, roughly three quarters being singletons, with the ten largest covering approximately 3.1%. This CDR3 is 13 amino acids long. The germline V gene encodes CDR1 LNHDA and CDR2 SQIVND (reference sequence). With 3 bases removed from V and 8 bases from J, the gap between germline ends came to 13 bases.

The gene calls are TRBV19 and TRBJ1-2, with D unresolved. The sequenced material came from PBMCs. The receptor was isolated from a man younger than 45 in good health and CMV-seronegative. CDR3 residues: CASSMADLEGYTF. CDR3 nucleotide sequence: TGTGCCAGTAGTATGGCTGACCTGGAGGGCTACACCTTC.